Given below is one T cell receptor beta chain in context. Assignment of participants to cohorts was predicated upon participant-reported clinical history. Methods used by the authors: Estimates of nucleated cell counts were drawn from the amplification of reference gene primers. The method was immunoSEQ multiplex PCR; TCRdb's version includes in-frame clones alone and lacks a portion of them. V and J calls and clone size are given by that table; D and trimming were obtained from the DNA. The sample includes roughly 360,000 clones, approximately 90% of them seen just once. This entry is derived from a study of blood T cell repertoires in COVID-19. Overall study context: Acute and convalescent COVID-19 specimens originated in the United States, Italy and Spain. PBMCs, B-cell-depleted T cells, or T cells were the source of the cDNA or gDNA that made up the material.

The specimen was PBMCs or T cells enriched from blood (not recorded which). This sequence was found in a woman aged 25 to 39 with acute COVID-19.

As DNA, the CDR3 is TGTGCCAGCATCGGAGAACGGAATCAGCCCCAGCATTTT. Amino acid sequence: CASIGERNQPQHF. The gene calls are TRBV28 and TRBJ1-5; no firm D call. The V gene lost 7 bases and the J gene lost 4 bases, with 11 bases spanning the gap. This CDR3 spans 13 amino acids. Germline CDR1 and CDR2: MDHEN and SYDVKM. The complete variable domain, with remaining parts taken from reference TRBV28 and TRBJ1-5, reads DVKVTQSSRYLVKRTGEKVFLECVQDMDHENMFWYRQDPGLGLRLIYFSYDVKMKEKGDIPEGYSVSREKKERFSLILESASTNQTSMYLCASIGERNQPQHFGDGTRLSIL.